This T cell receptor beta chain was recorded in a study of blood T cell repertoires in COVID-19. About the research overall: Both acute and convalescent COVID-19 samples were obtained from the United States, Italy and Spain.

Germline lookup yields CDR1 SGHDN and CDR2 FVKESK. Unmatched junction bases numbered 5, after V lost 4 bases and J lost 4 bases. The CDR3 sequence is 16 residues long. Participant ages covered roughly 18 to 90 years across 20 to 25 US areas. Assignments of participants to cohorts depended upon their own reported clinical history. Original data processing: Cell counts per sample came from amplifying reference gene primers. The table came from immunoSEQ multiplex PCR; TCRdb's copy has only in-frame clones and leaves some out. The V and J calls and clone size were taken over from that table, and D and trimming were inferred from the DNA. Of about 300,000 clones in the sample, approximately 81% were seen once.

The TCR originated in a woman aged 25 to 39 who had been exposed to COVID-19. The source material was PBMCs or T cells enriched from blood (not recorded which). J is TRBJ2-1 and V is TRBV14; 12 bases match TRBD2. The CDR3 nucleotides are TGTGCCAGCAGCCCGCTAGCGGGAGGGCCGTACAATGAGCAGTTCTTC. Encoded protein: CASSPLAGGPYNEQFF.